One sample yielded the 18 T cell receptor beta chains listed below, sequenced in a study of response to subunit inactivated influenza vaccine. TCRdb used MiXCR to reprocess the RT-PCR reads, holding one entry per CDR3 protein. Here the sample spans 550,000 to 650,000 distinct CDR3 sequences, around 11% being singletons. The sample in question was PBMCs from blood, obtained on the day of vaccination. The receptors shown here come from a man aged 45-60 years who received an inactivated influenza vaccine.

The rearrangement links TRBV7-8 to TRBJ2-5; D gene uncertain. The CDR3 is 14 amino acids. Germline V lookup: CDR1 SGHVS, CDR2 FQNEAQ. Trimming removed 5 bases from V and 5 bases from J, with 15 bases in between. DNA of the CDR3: TGTGCCAGCAGCCTAACAGATGGTCGCGAGACCCAGTACTTC. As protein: CASSLTDGRETQYF.

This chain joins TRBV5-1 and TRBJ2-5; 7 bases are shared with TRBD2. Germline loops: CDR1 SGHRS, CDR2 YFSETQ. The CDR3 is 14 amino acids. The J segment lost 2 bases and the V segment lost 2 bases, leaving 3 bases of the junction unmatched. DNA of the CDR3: TGCGCCAGCAGCTTTGGACTAGAGCAAGAGACCCAGTACTTC. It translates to CASSFGLEQETQYF.

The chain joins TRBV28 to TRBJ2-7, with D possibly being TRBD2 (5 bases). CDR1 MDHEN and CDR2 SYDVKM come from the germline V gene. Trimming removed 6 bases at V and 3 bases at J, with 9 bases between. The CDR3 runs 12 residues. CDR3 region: CASRSEGYEQYF. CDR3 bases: TGTGCCAGCAGGTCCGAGGGCTACGAGCAGTACTTC.

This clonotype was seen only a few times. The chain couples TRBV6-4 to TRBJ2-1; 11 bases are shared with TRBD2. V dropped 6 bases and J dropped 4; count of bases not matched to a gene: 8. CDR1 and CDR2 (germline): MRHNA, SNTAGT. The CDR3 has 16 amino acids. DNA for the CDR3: TGTGCCAGCAGCGCTAATAGCGGGAGGGGATACAATGAGCAGTTCTTC. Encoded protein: CASSANSGRGYNEQFF.

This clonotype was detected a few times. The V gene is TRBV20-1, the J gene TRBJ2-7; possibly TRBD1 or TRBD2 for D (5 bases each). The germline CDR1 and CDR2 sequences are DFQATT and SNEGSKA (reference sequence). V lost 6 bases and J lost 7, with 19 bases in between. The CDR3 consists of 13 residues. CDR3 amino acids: CSAPEAWGKEQYF. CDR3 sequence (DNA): TGCAGTGCCCCCGAGGCGTGGGGGAAAGAGCAGTACTTC.

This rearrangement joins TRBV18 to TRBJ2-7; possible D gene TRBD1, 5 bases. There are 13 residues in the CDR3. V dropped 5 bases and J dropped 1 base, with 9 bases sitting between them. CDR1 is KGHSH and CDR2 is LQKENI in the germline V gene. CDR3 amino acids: CASSGAGSYEQYF. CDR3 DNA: TGTGCCAGCTCAGGGGCAGGGTCCTACGAGCAGTACTTC.

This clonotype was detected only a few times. The DNA for the CDR3 is TGCGCCAGCAGCTGGAGGACTAGCGGGCAAGAGACCCAGTACTTC. Its protein is CASSWRTSGQETQYF. V is TRBV5-1 and J is TRBJ2-5; TRBD2 matches 11 bases. The junction had 3 bases not matched to a gene; V was cut back by 3 bases and J by 2 bases. CDR1 is SGHRS and CDR2 is YFSETQ in the germline V gene. This CDR3 has 15 residues.

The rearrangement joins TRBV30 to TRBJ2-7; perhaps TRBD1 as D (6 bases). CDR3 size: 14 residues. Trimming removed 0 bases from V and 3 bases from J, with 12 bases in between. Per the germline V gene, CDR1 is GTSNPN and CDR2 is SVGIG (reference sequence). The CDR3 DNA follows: TGTGCCTGGAGTGTCCGACAGGCGGTCTACGAGCAGTACTTC. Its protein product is CAWSVRQAVYEQYF. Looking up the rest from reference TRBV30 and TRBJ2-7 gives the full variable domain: SQTIHQWPATLVQPVGSPLSLECTVEGTSNPNLYWYRQAAGRGLQLLFYSVGIGQISSEVPQNLSASRPQDRQFILSSKKLLLSDSGFYLCAWSVRQAVYEQYFGPGTRLTVT.

In DNA, the CDR3 is TGTGCCAGCAGCACGGACGGGGTCTCCTACGAGCAGTACTTC. It encodes CASSTDGVSYEQYF. The chain joins TRBV6-2 or TRBV6-3 to TRBJ2-7; the D gene is possibly TRBD2 (5 bases). CDR1 is MNHEY and CDR2 is SVGEGT in the germline V gene. V was shortened by 6 bases and J by 0 bases, with 12 bases between the two germline ends. The CDR3 is 14 residues long.

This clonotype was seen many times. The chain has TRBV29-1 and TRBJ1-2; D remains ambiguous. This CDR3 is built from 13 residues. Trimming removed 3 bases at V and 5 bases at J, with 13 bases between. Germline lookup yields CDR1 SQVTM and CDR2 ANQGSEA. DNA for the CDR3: TGCAGCGTTGATCCCGTTGGGGTGTATGGCTACACCTTC. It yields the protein CSVDPVGVYGYTF. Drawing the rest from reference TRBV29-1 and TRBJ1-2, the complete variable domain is SAVISQKPSRDICQRGTSLTIQCQVDSQVTMMFWYRQQPGQSLTLIATANQGSEATYESGFVIDKFPISRPNLTFSTLTVSNMSPEDSSIYLCSVDPVGVYGYTFGSGTRLTVV.

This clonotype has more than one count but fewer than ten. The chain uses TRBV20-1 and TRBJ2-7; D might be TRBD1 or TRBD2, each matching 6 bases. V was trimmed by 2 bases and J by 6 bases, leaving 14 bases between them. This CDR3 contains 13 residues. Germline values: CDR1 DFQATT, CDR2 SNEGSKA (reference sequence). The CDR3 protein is CSARMTGAGEQYF. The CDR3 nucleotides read TGCAGTGCTAGAATGACAGGAGCGGGCGAGCAGTACTTC.

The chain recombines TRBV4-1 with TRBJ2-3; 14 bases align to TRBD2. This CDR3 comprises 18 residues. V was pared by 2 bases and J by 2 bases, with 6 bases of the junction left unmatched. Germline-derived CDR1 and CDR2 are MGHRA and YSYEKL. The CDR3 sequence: CASSQTGTSGGHTDTQYF. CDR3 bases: TGCGCCAGCAGCCAAACCGGGACTAGCGGGGGCCACACAGATACGCAGTATTTT.

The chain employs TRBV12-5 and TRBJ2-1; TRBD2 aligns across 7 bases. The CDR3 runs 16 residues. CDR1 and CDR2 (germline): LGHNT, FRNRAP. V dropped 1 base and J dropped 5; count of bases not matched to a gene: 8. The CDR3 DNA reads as TGTGCTAGTGGTTTGGGCCACACTCGGGGGGACAATGAGCAGTTCTTC. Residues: CASGLGHTRGDNEQFF.

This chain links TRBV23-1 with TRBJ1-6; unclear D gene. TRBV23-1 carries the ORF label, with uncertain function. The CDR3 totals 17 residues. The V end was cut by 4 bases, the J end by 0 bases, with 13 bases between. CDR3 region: CASSLLRESSYNSPLHF. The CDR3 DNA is TGCGCCAGCAGTCTGTTAAGGGAGAGCTCCTATAATTCACCCCTCCACTTT.

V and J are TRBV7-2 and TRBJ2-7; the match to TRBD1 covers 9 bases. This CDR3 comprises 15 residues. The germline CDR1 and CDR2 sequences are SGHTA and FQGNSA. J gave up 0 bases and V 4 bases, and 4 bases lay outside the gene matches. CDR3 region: CASSWGQGSSYEQYF. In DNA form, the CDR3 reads TGTGCCAGCAGCTGGGGACAGGGTAGCTCCTACGAGCAGTACTTC.

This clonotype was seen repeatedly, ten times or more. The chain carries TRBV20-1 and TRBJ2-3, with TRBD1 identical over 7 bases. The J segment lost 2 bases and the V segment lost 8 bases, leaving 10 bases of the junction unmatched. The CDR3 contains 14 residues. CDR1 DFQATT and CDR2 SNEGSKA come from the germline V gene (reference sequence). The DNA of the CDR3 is TGCAGTACCCAGACAGGGTTCTTCACAGATACGCAGTATTTT. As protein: CSTQTGFFTDTQYF.

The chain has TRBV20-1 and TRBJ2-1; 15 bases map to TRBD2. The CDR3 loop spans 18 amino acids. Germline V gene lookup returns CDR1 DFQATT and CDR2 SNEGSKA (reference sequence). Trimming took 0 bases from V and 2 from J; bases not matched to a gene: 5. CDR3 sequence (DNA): TGCAGTGCTAGAGATAGAGGACTAGCGGGAGGGCCCTACAATGAGCAGTTCTTC. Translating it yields CSARDRGLAGGPYNEQFF.

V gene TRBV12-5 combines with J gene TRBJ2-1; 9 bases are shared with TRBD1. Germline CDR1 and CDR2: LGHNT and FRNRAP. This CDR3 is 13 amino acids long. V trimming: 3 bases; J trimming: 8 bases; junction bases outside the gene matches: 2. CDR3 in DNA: TGTGCTAGTGGTTTCACAGGGGGCTATGAGCAGTTCTTC. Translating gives CASGFTGGYEQFF.